This T cell receptor (beta chain) was found in a study of T cells after yellow fever vaccination. In the study overall: Libraries from low-cell-number fractions were prepared with the SMART-Seq v4 Ultra Low Input RNA kit.

Between the trimmed V and J ends, which lost 4 bases and 6 bases, there was a span of 7 bases. Germline CDR1 SQVTM, CDR2 ANQGSEA. The CDR3 spans 11 residues. A process of 5'RACE template switching, which added a universal primer site and UMIs, was used to make TCR cDNA. One entry per CDR3 protein, called by TCRdb with MiXCR from the 5' RACE reads. The top ten hold approximately 14% of the sample, which has some 550,000 distinct CDR3 sequences, roughly 19% seen once. Here the sequenced sample was PBMCs, taken 15 days after the yellow fever booster vaccination. The rearrangement joins TRBV29-1 to TRBJ2-1; D remains unclear. The origin of this receptor is a young man who received the YFV17D yellow fever vaccine. The CDR3 spells CSVGFANEQFF. CDR3 nucleotides: TGCAGCGTTGGGTTCGCCAATGAGCAGTTCTTC.